The 22 T cell receptor beta chains reported below all come from one sample, sequenced in a study of OX40 agonist ivuxolimab in advanced cancers. Library construction relied on the immunoSEQ multiplex PCR assay. Entries here come from immuneACCESS through TCRdb and include only in-frame sequences with V and J called. Some clones fail to appear in such tables; in the studies checked, an unresolved V gene covers under half of the shortfall, and the cause of the remainder is unknown. The table for this sample lists 82,000 or so clones; roughly 92% of them were counted only once. The ten most abundant clones make up 1.1% of the sample. Source: CD4+ or CD8+ T cells sorted from blood, taken in a trial of the OX40 agonist ivuxolimab. All receptors come from an adult with an advanced solid tumor such as melanoma, head and neck, liver or kidney cancer.

This chain connects TRBV21-1 to TRBJ1-2; the D call in the table, TRBD1, was not verified against the DNA. TRBV21-1 corresponds to a pseudogene. The length of the CDR3 is 18 residues. As DNA, the CDR3 is TGTGCCAGCAGCAAAGGGGAGGACAGGGGGCAGTTCAACTATGGCTACACCTTC. It codes for CASSKGEDRGQFNYGYTF.

This chain joins TRBV6-5 and TRBJ1-1; D gene uncertain. Germline lookup yields CDR1 MNHEY and CDR2 SVGAGI. Trimming took 6 bases from V and 1 from J, leaving 15 bases between them. The CDR3 is 15 residues long. DNA of the CDR3: TGTGCCAGCAGCTTCTCCGGACGGGGGAACACTGAAGCTTTCTTT. Its protein is CASSFSGRGNTEAFF.

The CDR3 region has the DNA TGTGCCAGCAGCCGCCACAGCGCCTCTGGAAACACCATATATTTT. It encodes CASSRHSASGNTIYF. The V call is TRBV7-2, the J call TRBJ1-3; no clear D gene. This CDR3 has 15 residues. Germline CDR1 and CDR2: SGHTA and FQGNSA. Trimming took off 5 bases at V and 0 bases at J, with 11 bases between the two ends. The variable domain in full, with the rest retrieved from reference TRBV7-2 and TRBJ1-3, is GAGVSQSPSNKVTEKGKDVELRCDPISGHTALYWYRQSLGQGLEFLIYFQGNSAPDKSGLPSDRFSAERTGGSVSTLTIQRTQQEDSAVYLCASSRHSASGNTIYFGEGSWLTVV.

The rearrangement joins TRBV15 to TRBJ2-2; 10 bases align to TRBD2. This CDR3 is 16 amino acids long. The germline V gene encodes CDR1 LNHNV and CDR2 YYDKDF (reference sequence). V lost 0 bases, J lost 7 bases, and 5 bases stayed unmatched. The CDR3 nucleotides read TGTGCCACCAGCAGAGAACTTAGCGGGAGGAACGGGGAGCTGTTTTTT. Its protein is CATSRELSGRNGELFF.

The count of this clone is one. V is TRBV18 and J is TRBJ2-3, with TRBD2 matching over 10 bases. Germline CDR1 and CDR2: KGHSH and LQKENI. The junction had 6 bases not matched to a gene; V was cut back by 6 bases and J by 3 bases. The CDR3 contains 15 residues. CDR3: CASSPRLAGTDTQYF. CDR3 DNA: TGTGCCAGCTCCCCCCGACTAGCGGGTACAGATACGCAGTATTTT.

The chain links TRBV5-5 to TRBJ2-7; a possible D gene is TRBD1 (6 bases). The V gene's germline CDR1 is SGHKS and CDR2 YYEKEE (reference sequence). V lost 4 bases to trimming and J lost 3 bases, with 17 bases between them. The CDR3 totals 15 residues. CDR3 nucleotides: TGTGCCAGCAGCAGACAGGAAATGGGTGTCTACGAGCAGTACTTC. The encoded protein is CASSRQEMGVYEQYF.

The CDR3 nucleotides are TGTGCCAGCAGCTTAGATGGACTAGCGGGTTCGGGGGAGCTGTTTTTT. This translates into CASSLDGLAGSGELFF. This chain uses TRBV11-2 with TRBJ2-2; 11 positions agree with TRBD2. The CDR3 sequence is 16 residues long. Germline V CDR1 and CDR2: SGHAT, FQNNGV. With V trimmed by 0 bases and J by 8 bases, 5 bases remained unmatched.

The table lists this clone with a count of one. The chain joins TRBV19 to TRBJ2-3; 7 bases match TRBD1. The CDR3 totals 14 residues. Germline lookup yields CDR1 LNHDA and CDR2 SQIVND (reference sequence). The ends lost 10 bases at V and 5 bases at J; junction bases unmatched: 12. CDR3: CATLLTGNGDTQYF. The CDR3 DNA is TGTGCCACCCTGTTGACAGGGAATGGAGATACGCAGTATTTT. The complete variable domain, with remaining parts taken from reference TRBV19 and TRBJ2-3, reads DGGITQSPKYLFRKEGQNVTLSCEQNLNHDAMYWYRQDPGQGLRLIYYSQIVNDFQKGDIAEGYSVSREKKESFPLTVTSAQKNPTAFYLCATLLTGNGDTQYFGPGTRLTVL.

V usage is TRBV30 and J usage is TRBJ1-5; D remains ambiguous. V gave up 1 base and J gave up 4 bases, with 11 bases separating them. Germline lookup yields CDR1 GTSNPN and CDR2 SVGIG (reference sequence). The CDR3 has 14 residues. The CDR3 reads CAWSATTGNQPQHF. The CDR3 DNA reads as TGTGCCTGGAGTGCCACGACGGGAAATCAGCCCCAGCATTTT. The entire variable domain, with the rest obtained from reference TRBV30 and TRBJ1-5, is as follows: SQTIHQWPATLVQPVGSPLSLECTVEGTSNPNLYWYRQAAGRGLQLLFYSVGIGQISSEVPQNLSASRPQDRQFILSSKKLLLSDSGFYLCAWSATTGNQPQHFGDGTRLSIL.

V and J are TRBV10-3 and TRBJ1-2; weak D call: TRBD1 (5 bases). Trimming cost V 9 bases and J 8 bases, with 19 bases left between them. Germline V gives CDR1 ENHRY, CDR2 SYGVKD. The CDR3 covers 13 residues. CDR3 sequence (DNA): TGTGCCATAACCCGAACCGGGGCCCCGGGCTACACCTTC. Translation: CAITRTGAPGYTF.

This sequence joins TRBV5-1 and TRBJ2-5, with 9 bases fitting TRBD2. Germline V gene lookup returns CDR1 SGHRS and CDR2 YFSETQ. With 0 bases clipped from V and 5 bases from J, the junction kept 5 bases outside the gene matches. This CDR3 spans 15 amino acids. CDR3 residues: CASSLEGTSWETQYF. The DNA of the CDR3 is TGCGCCAGCAGCTTGGAAGGGACTAGCTGGGAGACCCAGTACTTC. Together with reference TRBV5-1 and TRBJ2-5, the CDR3 gives the full variable domain: KAGVTQTPRYLIKTRGQQVTLSCSPISGHRSVSWYQQTPGQGLQFLFEYFSETQRNKGNFPGRFSGRQFSNSRSEMNVSTLELGDSALYLCASSLEGTSWETQYFGPGTRLLVL.

The chain recombines TRBV9 with TRBJ1-4, with unresolved D. Germline assignment: CDR1 SGDLS and CDR2 YYNGEE. V was trimmed by 0 bases and J by 4 bases, leaving 7 bases between them. The length of the CDR3 is 14 residues. CDR3 bases: TGTGCCAGCAGCGTAGGAAGCGTTAATGAAAAACTGTTTTTT. Translating it yields CASSVGSVNEKLFF.

The CDR3 DNA is TGTGCCAGCAGCTTGCAGGAAGGAACCGAAAAACTGTTTTTT. Its protein is CASSLQEGTEKLFF. This chain uses TRBV7-9 with TRBJ1-4; no definite D call. The V gene's germline CDR1 is SEHNR and CDR2 FQNEAQ (reference sequence). The CDR3 loop spans 14 amino acids. The germline V and J ends were trimmed by 3 bases and 8 bases, with 13 bases remaining between them.

V and J are TRBV19 and TRBJ2-2; the D is unclear. V gave up 3 bases and J gave up 7 bases, with 6 bases separating them. Germline V gene data show CDR1 as LNHDA and CDR2 as SQIVND (reference sequence). The CDR3 spans 12 residues. For the CDR3, the DNA is TGTGCCAGTAGTATCTTAGGCGGGGAGCTGTTTTTT. This encodes CASSILGGELFF.

The gene calls are TRBV28 and TRBJ2-7, with a weak D call TRBD2 (5 bases). The V end lost 5 bases, the J end lost 2 bases, and 7 bases lay between the germline ends. Germline CDR1 and CDR2: MDHEN and SYDVKM. The length of the CDR3 is 12 residues. CDR3 sequence reads: CASSPEAYEQYF. CDR3 bases: TGTGCCAGCAGTCCGGAGGCCTACGAGCAGTACTTC.

The J gene is TRBJ2-7, the V gene TRBV19, with 8 positions matching TRBD1. From germline, CDR1 is LNHDA and CDR2 SQIVND (reference sequence). J gave up 6 bases and V 3 bases, and 10 bases lay outside the gene matches. CDR3 length: 15 amino acids. The CDR3 DNA sequence: TGTGCCAGTAGTATGATGCGGACAGGGTCAGGCGAGCAGTACTTC. The encoded protein is CASSMMRTGSGEQYF. The variable domain in full, completed from reference TRBV19 and TRBJ2-7, reads DGGITQSPKYLFRKEGQNVTLSCEQNLNHDAMYWYRQDPGQGLRLIYYSQIVNDFQKGDIAEGYSVSREKKESFPLTVTSAQKNPTAFYLCASSMMRTGSGEQYFGPGTRLTVT.

The V call is TRBV18, the J call TRBJ1-1; TRBD1 matches 8 bases. CDR1 KGHSH and CDR2 LQKENI come from the germline V gene. The CDR3 length is 15 residues. V dropped 4 bases and J dropped 4; count of bases not matched to a gene: 8. CDR3 protein: CASSLGQGIGTEAFF. CDR3 coding DNA: TGTGCCAGCTCACTAGGACAGGGTATTGGCACTGAAGCTTTCTTT.

This clone was seen once. The gene calls are TRBV5-4 and TRBJ2-7; 10 bases map to TRBD2. CDR1 is SGHNT and CDR2 is YYREEE in the germline V gene (reference sequence). The V and J ends lost 4 bases and 4 bases, in that order; junction bases with no gene match: 8. The CDR3 totals 15 residues. This chain's CDR3 is CASSLSSGSMYEQYF. In nucleotides, the CDR3 is TGTGCCAGCAGCCTGTCTAGCGGGAGTATGTACGAGCAGTACTTC.

The chain couples TRBV2 to TRBJ2-4; D is possibly TRBD1 or TRBD2 (5 bases each). The CDR3 length is 17 residues. Germline lookup yields CDR1 SNHLY and CDR2 FYNNEI. The V end lost 7 bases, the J end lost 0 bases, and 19 bases lay between the germline ends. CDR3 DNA: TGTGCCAGCAACGTACAGGCGGGCTCCATAGCCAAAAACATTCAGTACTTC. This codes for CASNVQAGSIAKNIQYF.

CDR3 nucleotide sequence: TGCGCCAGCAGCCAAGATATCAGCGGGAGGGCCTTCGAGCAGTTCTTC. This gives the protein CASSQDISGRAFEQFF. The chain joins TRBV4-1 to TRBJ2-1; TRBD2 matches at 10 bases. This CDR3 has 16 residues. J lost 10 bases, V lost 0 bases, and 9 bases had no gene match. CDR1 MGHRA and CDR2 YSYEKL come from the germline V gene.

The V and J genes are TRBV27 and TRBJ1-1; D uncertain. This CDR3 region has 15 residues. CDR1 and CDR2 (germline): MNHEY, SMNVEV (reference sequence). V was clipped by 5 bases and J by 2 bases, with 15 bases between them. The CDR3 sequence: CASSTQGIINTEAFF. CDR3 DNA: TGTGCCAGCAGTACCCAAGGGATAATTAACACTGAAGCTTTCTTT.

The chain links TRBV7-9 to TRBJ2-3; 9 nucleotides agree with TRBD2. In germline, CDR1 is SEHNR, CDR2 FQNEAQ (reference sequence). The CDR3 covers 15 residues. J lost 2 bases, V lost 5 bases, and 5 bases had no gene match. CDR3 nucleotides: TGTGCCAGCAGCGCGCGGGAGGGCGTCACAGATACGCAGTATTTT. Protein: CASSAREGVTDTQYF.